The 12 T cell receptor beta chains in this list originate from one sample, sequenced in a study of shared clonotypes between healthy human individuals. Libraries were prepared by immunoSEQ multiplex PCR; TCRdb keeps only in-frame clonotypes and omits some of them. The repertoire consists of some 500,000 clones, with 79% occurring once and the leading ten covering about an eighth. The sequenced sample was PBMCs. The origin of the receptors is a woman aged 40 to 50 in good health. Some clones in this sample may be carry-over from other donors' samples.

J is TRBJ2-5 and V is TRBV2, with 10 positions matching TRBD2. Germline assignment: CDR1 SNHLY and CDR2 FYNNEI. The CDR3 totals 13 residues. V was clipped by 8 bases and J by 5 bases; unmatched bases: 5. The CDR3, as DNA: TGTGCCAGCGGCCCACTAGCGGGGGAGACCCAGTACTTC. Protein: CASGPLAGETQYF.

The CDR3 DNA sequence: TGTGCCAGCAGCGAACTTGGAGACCTCTCCTACAATGAGCAGTTCTTC. Protein: CASSELGDLSYNEQFF. V is TRBV5-5 and J is TRBJ2-1, with unresolved D. V lost 4 bases to trimming and J lost 0 bases, with 14 bases between them. The CDR3 has 16 amino acids. CDR1 is SGHKS, CDR2 YYEKEE, per germline (reference sequence).

The V and J genes are TRBV7-6 and TRBJ2-1; 7 positions match TRBD2. The V and J ends lost 4 bases and 10 bases, in that order; junction bases with no gene match: 7. The length of the CDR3 is 13 residues. Germline assignment: CDR1 SGHVS and CDR2 FNYEAQ. As DNA, the CDR3 is TGTGCCAGCAGCTCTACTAGCGTTGGGGAGCAGTTCTTC. This sequence encodes CASSSTSVGEQFF.

There are a few counts of this clone. The gene calls are TRBV13 and TRBJ2-2; D remains ambiguous. The V end lost 8 bases, the J end lost 0 bases, and 19 bases lay between the germline ends. The germline CDR1 and CDR2 sequences are PRHDT and FYEKMQ (reference sequence). This CDR3 is 17 amino acids long. CDR3 in DNA: TGTGCCAGCGCCACATCATCGGTTAACGCGAACACCGGGGAGCTGTTTTTT. Amino acid sequence: CASATSSVNANTGELFF.

The chain has TRBV4-3 and TRBJ2-3; TRBD2 matches at 7 bases. CDR1 is LGHNA, CDR2 YSLEER, per germline. V shed 2 bases, J shed 3 bases, and the junction held 8 bases outside the gene matches. The CDR3 consists of 16 residues. The CDR3: CASSQRVGGKTDTQYF. CDR3 nucleotides: TGCGCCAGCAGCCAACGCGTGGGAGGGAAGACAGATACGCAGTATTTT.

The J gene is TRBJ1-1, the V gene TRBV18; no reliable D call. The germline gives CDR1 KGHSH, CDR2 LQKENI. The CDR3 is 11 amino acids. V shed 3 bases and J shed 8 bases, with 7 bases lying between them. DNA for the CDR3: TGTGCCAGCTCACCTGGCGAAGAAGCTTTCTTT. This translates into CASSPGEEAFF.

The chain has TRBV4-3 and TRBJ1-2, with no clear D. Germline loops: CDR1 LGHNA, CDR2 YSLEER. This CDR3 contains 14 residues. Trimming cost V 0 bases and J 1 base, with 6 bases left between them. CDR3 region: CASSQDWGNYGYTF. DNA of the CDR3: TGCGCCAGCAGCCAAGATTGGGGTAACTATGGCTACACCTTC.

J is TRBJ2-1 and V is TRBV7-9; the D gene is possibly TRBD1 (6 bases). V lost 4 bases and J lost 7, with 20 bases in between. The CDR3 loop spans 16 amino acids. CDR1 and CDR2 from the germline V gene are SEHNR and FQNEAQ (reference sequence). The CDR3 DNA reads TGTGCCAGCAGCTGGGTGCACCGGGACAACGGGAATGAGCAGTTCTTC. Translation: CASSWVHRDNGNEQFF.

This chain links TRBV2 with TRBJ1-5; D gene uncertain. Trimming shortened V by 2 bases and J by 3 bases, and 11 bases separated the two germline ends. The CDR3 is made up of 15 amino acids. CDR1 is SNHLY, CDR2 FYNNEI, per germline. CDR3 loop: CASSELVGSNQPQHF. The CDR3 nucleotides are TGTGCCAGCAGTGAACTTGTAGGGTCCAATCAGCCCCAGCATTTT. The whole variable domain, remainder taken from reference TRBV2 and TRBJ1-5, is EPEVTQTPSHQVTQMGQEVILRCVPISNHLYFYWYRQILGQKVEFLVSFYNNEISEKSEIFDDQFSVERPDGSNFTLKIRSTKLEDSAMYFCASSELVGSNQPQHFGDGTRLSIL.

The chain recombines TRBV6-4 with TRBJ1-3; the D is unclear. Trimming took 7 bases from V and 2 from J, leaving 12 bases between them. This CDR3 has 14 residues. Germline values: CDR1 MRHNA, CDR2 SNTAGT. This CDR3 reads CASIPDGAGNTIYF. The CDR3 DNA is TGTGCCAGCATCCCGGATGGCGCTGGAAACACCATATATTTT.

Remarks on this clone: Germline and junction disagree at one end, which may indicate a read error. This rearrangement joins TRBV6-6 to TRBJ2-5; the D gene is possibly TRBD2 (6 bases). This CDR3 is built from 16 residues. Per the germline V gene, CDR1 is MNHNY and CDR2 is SVGAGI (reference sequence). The CDR3 protein is CASRYSTRLAQETQYF. In DNA, the CDR3 is TGTGCCAGCAGATACTCGACTAGATTGGCCCAAGAGACCCAGTACTTC.

This chain connects TRBV5-6 to TRBJ2-6; D remains ambiguous. Trimming cost V 0 bases and J 2 bases, with 9 bases left between them. The CDR3 runs 16 residues. Germline V gene sequence: CDR1 SGHDT, CDR2 YYEEEE. The CDR3 reads CASSLDGLTGANVLTF. The CDR3 DNA sequence: TGTGCCAGCAGCTTGGATGGCTTAACTGGGGCCAACGTCCTGACTTTC.